One and the same sample provided the 6 T cell receptor beta chains below, sequenced in a study of CD8+ T cells in alopecia areata. Sample treatment: oral pan-JAK inhibitor, 5-10 mg twice daily. The authors extracted RNA and reverse transcribed it into cDNA as the sequencing template. Clones were sequenced by immunoSEQ multiplex PCR, and TCRdb holds only the in-frame ones, with some missing. This table holds over 200,000 clones, about 64% found once. Material: CD4+ T cells sorted from blood, obtained at week 4, from a patient treated with tofacitinib. Source of these receptors: a human donor with alopecia areata.

This chain uses TRBV18 with TRBJ2-3; D might be TRBD2 (6 bases). The CDR3 totals 14 residues. From germline, CDR1 is KGHSH and CDR2 LQKENI. Trimming cost V 3 bases and J 5 bases, with 12 bases left between them. In DNA form, the CDR3 reads TGTGCCAGCTCACCCACTAGCTCACAAGATACGCAGTATTTT. Amino acid sequence: CASSPTSSQDTQYF.

This clone occurred a few times. V is TRBV29-1 and J is TRBJ2-1, with no clear D. Trimming removed 6 bases from V and 7 bases from J, with 16 bases in between. From germline, CDR1 is SQVTM and CDR2 ANQGSEA. The CDR3 is made up of 13 amino acids. CDR3 loop: CSVRGIVMNEQFF. DNA of the CDR3: TGCAGCGTCCGTGGGATTGTAATGAATGAGCAGTTCTTC.

The CDR3 DNA reads TGCGCCAGCAGCCAAGATGGGGGAAGAAACTATGGCTACACCTTC. Translating gives CASSQDGGRNYGYTF. The V and J genes are TRBV4-3 and TRBJ1-2; D might be TRBD1 (5 bases). CDR3 length: 15 amino acids. The germline V and J ends were trimmed by 0 bases and 2 bases, with 10 bases remaining between them. Germline CDR1 LGHNA, CDR2 YSLEER.

This clone was seen just once. This chain links TRBV9 with TRBJ1-2; D possibly corresponds to TRBD1 (5 bases). Trimming took off 2 bases at V and 8 bases at J, with 16 bases between the two ends. The CDR3 consists of 14 residues. Germline lookup yields CDR1 SGDLS and CDR2 YYNGEE. The CDR3 sequence: CASSVRSDSGGYTF. For the CDR3, the DNA is TGTGCCAGCAGCGTCCGGAGTGACTCAGGGGGCTACACCTTC.

The V call is TRBV29-1, the J call TRBJ1-1; D not certain. The CDR3 runs to 12 residues. V lost 4 bases, J lost 0 bases, and 6 bases lay in between. Germline V gene data show CDR1 as SQVTM and CDR2 as ANQGSEA. The CDR3 sequence: CSVGWMNTEAFF. The CDR3 DNA follows: TGCAGCGTTGGGTGGATGAACACTGAAGCTTTCTTT.

The rearrangement uses TRBV29-1 and TRBJ1-2, with a tentative D call TRBD1 (6 bases). CDR3 length: 11 residues. V shed 6 bases and J shed 4 bases, with 9 bases lying between them. CDR1 and CDR2 (germline): SQVTM, ANQGSEA. CDR3 nucleotides: TGCAGCGTCAGGGGTTTCTATGGCTACACCTTC. Its protein product is CSVRGFYGYTF.